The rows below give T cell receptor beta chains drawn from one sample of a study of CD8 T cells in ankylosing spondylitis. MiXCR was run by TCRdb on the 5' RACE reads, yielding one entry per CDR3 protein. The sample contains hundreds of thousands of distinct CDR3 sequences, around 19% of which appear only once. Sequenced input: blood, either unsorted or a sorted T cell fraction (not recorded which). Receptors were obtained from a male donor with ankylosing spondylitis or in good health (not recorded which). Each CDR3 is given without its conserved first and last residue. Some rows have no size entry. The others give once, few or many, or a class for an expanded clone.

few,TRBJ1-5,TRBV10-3,AISAYSNQPQH
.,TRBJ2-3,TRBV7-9,ASSRLVEDTDTQY
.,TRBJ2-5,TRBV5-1,ASSFFQSQEAQY
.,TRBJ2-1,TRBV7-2,ASSLATGNEQF
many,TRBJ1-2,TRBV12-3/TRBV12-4,ASSLFTVSYGYT
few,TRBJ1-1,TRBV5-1,ASSVTGLTNTEAF
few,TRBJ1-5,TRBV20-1,SARDSGGGQPQH
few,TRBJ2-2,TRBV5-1,ASSLLTDGELF
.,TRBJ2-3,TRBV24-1,ATSDTPGQGSTDTQY
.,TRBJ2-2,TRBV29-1,SVQTSGGPNTGELF
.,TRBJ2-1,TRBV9,ASSPTLGSSYNEQF
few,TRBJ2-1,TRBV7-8,ASIRVTSSYNEQF
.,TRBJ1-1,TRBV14,ASSQGLTVVKGGTEAF
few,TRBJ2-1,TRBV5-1,ASSLLDAEQF
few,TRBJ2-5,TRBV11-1,ASSLFPPPRTRQETQY
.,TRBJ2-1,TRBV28,ASSPSLGLALNNEQF
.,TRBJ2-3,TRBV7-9,ASIQAAGNSDTQY
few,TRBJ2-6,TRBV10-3,AIRQGSGANVLT
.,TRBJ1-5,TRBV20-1,SATGQLGNQPQH
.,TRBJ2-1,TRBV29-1,SAEIAGGMAGNEQF
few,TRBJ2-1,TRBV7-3,ASSSLTGRGGEQF
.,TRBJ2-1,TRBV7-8,ASSPGLAVGQF
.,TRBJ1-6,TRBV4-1,ASSQEDGISPLH
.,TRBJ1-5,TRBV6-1,ASRKGTGGNQPQH
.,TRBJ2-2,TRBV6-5,ASCKSSGELF
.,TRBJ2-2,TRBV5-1,ASSLAGESAGELF
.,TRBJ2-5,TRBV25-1,ASSDRTGEETQY
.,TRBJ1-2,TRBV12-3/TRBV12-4,ASSGTGGKLT
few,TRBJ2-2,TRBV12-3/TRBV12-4,ASSLAGGANTGELF
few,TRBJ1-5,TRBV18,ASSAQTFTQPQH
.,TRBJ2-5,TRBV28,ASNSGGQETQY
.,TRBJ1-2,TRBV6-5,ASSSRDRGNYGYT
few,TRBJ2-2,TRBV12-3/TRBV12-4,ASSLVGRFTGELF
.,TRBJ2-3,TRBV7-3,ASSLNPDFDTQY
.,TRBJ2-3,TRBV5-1,ASSTALPLSADTQY
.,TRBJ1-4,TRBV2,AGHRGPNEKLF
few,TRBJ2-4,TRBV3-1,ASSQAPLAGGPNIQY
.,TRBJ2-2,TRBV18,ASSPIQVAGELF
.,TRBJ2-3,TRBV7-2,ASSYIAGGWDTQY
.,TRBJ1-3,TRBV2,ASTINWGGISSGNTIY
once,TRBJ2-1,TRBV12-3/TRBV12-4,ASSPMGRGGSYNEQF
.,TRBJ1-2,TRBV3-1,ASSHRLEGAVGYT
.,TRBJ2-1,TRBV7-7,ASTGTWGPLHNEQF
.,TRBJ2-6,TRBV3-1,ASSLSGFTGANVLT
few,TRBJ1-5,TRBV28,ASRYRDSNQPQH
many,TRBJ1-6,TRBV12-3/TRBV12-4,ASSSTGNSPLH
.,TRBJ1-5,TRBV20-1,SAREGAQSNQPQH
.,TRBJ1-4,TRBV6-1,ASSSTGGAGEKLF
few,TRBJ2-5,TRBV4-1,ASSQGVAGGARETQY
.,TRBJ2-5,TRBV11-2,ATGQEIPETQY
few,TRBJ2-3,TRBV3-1,ASSQGPGLAADTQY
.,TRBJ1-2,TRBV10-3,AISESTAVYYGYT
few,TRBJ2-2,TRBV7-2,ASTLAPKNTGELF